This T cell receptor (delta chain) was sequenced during a study of gammadelta T cells in human blood. Study conclusions and caveats: Microbial exposure reportedly appeared to drive polyclonal expansion of innate gamma-delta T cells right after birth.

The sample holds a few counts of this clone. The antigen is not known. The TCRdb protein comes from a much larger clone and disagrees with this DNA's translation at residue 8, likely due to a read error; the protein given here is derived from the DNA. The CDR3 extends over 18 amino acids. Germline lookup yields CDR1 GEAIGNYY and CDR2 EKD. J lost 3 bases, V lost 1 base, and 8 bases had no gene match. TCRdb re-analyzed the RT-PCR reads via CATT. The repertoire consists of roughly 270 delta-chain clones, with around 5% occurring once and the leading ten covering 86%. The receptor was derived from a newborn. Sequenced material: Vgamma9Vdelta2 gamma-delta T cells from cord blood. V is TRDV2 and J is TRDJ3; the match to TRDD3 covers 7 bases. As DNA, the CDR3 is TGTGCCTGTGACACATGGGGGACACGGGACTGGGACACCCGACAGATGTTTTTC. Its protein is CACDTWGTRDWDTRQMFF.